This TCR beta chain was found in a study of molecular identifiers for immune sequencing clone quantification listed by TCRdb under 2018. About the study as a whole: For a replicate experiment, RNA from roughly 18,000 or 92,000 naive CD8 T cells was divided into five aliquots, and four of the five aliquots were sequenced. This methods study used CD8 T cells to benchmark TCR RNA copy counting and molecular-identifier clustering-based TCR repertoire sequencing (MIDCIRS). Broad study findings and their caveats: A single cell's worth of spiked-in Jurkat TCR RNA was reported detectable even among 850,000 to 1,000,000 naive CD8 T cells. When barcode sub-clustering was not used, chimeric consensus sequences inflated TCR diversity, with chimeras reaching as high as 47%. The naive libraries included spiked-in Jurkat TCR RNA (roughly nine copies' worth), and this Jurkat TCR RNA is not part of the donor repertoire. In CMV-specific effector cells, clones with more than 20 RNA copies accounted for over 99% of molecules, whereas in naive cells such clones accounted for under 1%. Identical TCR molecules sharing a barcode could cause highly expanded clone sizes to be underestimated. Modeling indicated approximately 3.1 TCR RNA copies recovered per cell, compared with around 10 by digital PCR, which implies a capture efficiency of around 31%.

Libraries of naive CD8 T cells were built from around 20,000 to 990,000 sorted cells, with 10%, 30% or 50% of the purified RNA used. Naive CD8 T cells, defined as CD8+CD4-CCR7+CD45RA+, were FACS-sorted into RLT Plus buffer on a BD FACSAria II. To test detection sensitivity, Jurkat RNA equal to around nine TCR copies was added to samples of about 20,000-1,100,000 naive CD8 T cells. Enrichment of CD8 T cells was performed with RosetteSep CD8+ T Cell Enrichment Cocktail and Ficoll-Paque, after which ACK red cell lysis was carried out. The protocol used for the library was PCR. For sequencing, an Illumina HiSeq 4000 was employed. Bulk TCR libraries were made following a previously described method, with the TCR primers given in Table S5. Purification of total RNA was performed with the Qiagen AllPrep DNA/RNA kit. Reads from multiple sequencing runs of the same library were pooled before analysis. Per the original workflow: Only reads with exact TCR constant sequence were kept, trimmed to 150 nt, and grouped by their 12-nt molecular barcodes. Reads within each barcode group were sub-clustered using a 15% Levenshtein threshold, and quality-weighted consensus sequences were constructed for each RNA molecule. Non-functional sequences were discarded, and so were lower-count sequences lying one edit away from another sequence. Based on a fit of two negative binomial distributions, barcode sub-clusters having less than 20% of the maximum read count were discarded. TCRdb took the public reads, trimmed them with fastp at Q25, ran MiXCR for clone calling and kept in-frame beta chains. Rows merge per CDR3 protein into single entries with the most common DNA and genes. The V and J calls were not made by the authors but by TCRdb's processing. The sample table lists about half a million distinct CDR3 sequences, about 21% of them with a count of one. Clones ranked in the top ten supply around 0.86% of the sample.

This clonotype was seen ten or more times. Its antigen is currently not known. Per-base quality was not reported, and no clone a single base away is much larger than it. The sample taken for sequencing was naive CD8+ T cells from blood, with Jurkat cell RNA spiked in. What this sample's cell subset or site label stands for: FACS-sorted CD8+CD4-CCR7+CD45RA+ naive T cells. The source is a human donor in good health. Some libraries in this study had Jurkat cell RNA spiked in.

CDR3 sequence: CAWSYGTEAFF. At the DNA level, the sequence is TGTGCCTGGAGTTATGGCACTGAAGCTTTCTTT. The chain is encoded by TRBV30 joined to TRBJ1-1; no D gene is confidently identified. Measured from the cysteine to the phenylalanine, the CDR3 is 11 residues long. CDR3 DNA is the only sequence kept; it has 33 bases, read in frame from the first base. Trimming at the junction amounts to 2 bases on V and 4 bases on J, and the germline ends lie 5 bases apart. The germline V gene (reference sequence) sets CDR1 to GTSNPN and CDR2 to SVGIG. Reference TRBV30 and TRBJ1-1 genes cover what lies past the CDR3, so the full variable domain is SQTIHQWPATLVQPVGSPLSLECTVEGTSNPNLYWYRQAAGRGLQLLFYSVGIGQISSEVPQNLSASRPQDRQFILSSKKLLLSDSGFYLCAWSYGTEAFFGQGTRLTVV.